The clone carrying this TCR beta chain was counted once. The data originate from a study of blood T cell repertoires in COVID-19. The wider study: Samples of COVID-19 (acute and convalescent) were obtained from the United States, Italy and Spain.

Seattle's enrolled individuals joined amid active infection and were then monitored longitudinally. As originally analysed: Using reference gene primer amplification, nucleated cell counts were estimated. Using immunoSEQ multiplex PCR, the repertoire was profiled, and TCRdb retains in-frame clones only, with some absent. Clone size and V and J calls were adopted from that table, with D and trimming inferred from the DNA. The sample consists of some 120,000 clones, 92% of them appearing once. The CDR3 runs to 14 residues. Trimming took off 1 base at V and 6 bases at J, with 9 bases between the two ends. Germline CDR1 and CDR2: SGHTA and FQGNSA.

Sequenced input: peripheral blood. This TCR came from a man aged 50 to 59 with COVID-19, enrolled during active disease. The chain uses TRBV7-2 and TRBJ2-2; D is unclear. The CDR3 loop is CASSLVLAPGELFF. The CDR3 nucleotides are TGTGCCAGCAGCTTAGTATTGGCACCCGGGGAGCTGTTTTTT.